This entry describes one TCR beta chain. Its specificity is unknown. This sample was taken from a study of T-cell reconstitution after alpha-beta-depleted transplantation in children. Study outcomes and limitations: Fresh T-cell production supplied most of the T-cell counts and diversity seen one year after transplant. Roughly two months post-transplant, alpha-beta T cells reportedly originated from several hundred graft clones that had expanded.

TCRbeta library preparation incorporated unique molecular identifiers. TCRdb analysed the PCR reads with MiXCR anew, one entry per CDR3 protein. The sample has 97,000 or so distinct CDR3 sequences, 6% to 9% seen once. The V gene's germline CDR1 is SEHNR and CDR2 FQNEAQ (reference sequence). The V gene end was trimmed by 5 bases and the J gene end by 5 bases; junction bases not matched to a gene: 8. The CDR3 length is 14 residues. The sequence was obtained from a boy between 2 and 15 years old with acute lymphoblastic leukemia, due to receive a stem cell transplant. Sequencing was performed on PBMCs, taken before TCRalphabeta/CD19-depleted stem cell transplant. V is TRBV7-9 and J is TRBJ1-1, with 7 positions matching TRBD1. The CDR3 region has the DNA TGTGCCAGCAGCCCAGGGGGGGGGTTGACTGAAGCTTTCTTT. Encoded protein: CASSPGGGLTEAFF.